The present TCR beta chain was sequenced within a study of long-term antiretroviral therapy in people with HIV. Regarding the study as a whole: Diversity measured after ART increased yet remained under transplant donor controls. Among HIV repertoires, CDR3 length ranges were narrower than those of controls.

A v3.0 immunoSEQ assay was performed at survey level. The table came from immunoSEQ multiplex PCR; TCRdb's copy has only in-frame clones and leaves some out. The sample records some 13,000 clones, about 78% being singletons. The ends lost 4 bases at V and 0 bases at J; junction bases unmatched: 9. Germline-derived CDR1 and CDR2 are SGHAT and FQNNGV. This CDR3 is 17 amino acids long. A note on this clone: Its cognate antigen is unknown.

This specimen consisted of unsorted PBMCs, obtained 1.3 years after starting antiretroviral therapy. The source is a woman aged 18-30 years with HIV. The genes are TRBV11-2 and TRBJ2-3, with TRBD1 matching 8 bases. The CDR3 region is CASSSERWTGSTDTQYF. CDR3 nucleotides: TGTGCCAGCAGCTCGGAGAGGTGGACAGGGAGCACAGATACGCAGTATTTT.